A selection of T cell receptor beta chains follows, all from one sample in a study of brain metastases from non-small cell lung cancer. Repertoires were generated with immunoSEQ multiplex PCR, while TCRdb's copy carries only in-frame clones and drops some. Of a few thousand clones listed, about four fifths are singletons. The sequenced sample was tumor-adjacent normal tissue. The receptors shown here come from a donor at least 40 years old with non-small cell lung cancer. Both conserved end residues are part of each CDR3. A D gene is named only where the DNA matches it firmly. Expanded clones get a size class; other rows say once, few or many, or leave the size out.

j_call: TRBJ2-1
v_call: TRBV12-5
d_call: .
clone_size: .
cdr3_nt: TGTGCTAGTGGTTTAACGGTCAGCAATGAGCAGTTCTTC
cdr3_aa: CASGLTVSNEQFF

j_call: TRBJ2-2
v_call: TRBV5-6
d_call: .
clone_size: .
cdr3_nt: TGTGCCAGCAGCTCCTGGGTGCGGGCCTTGAACACCGGGGAGCTGTTTTTT
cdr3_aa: CASSSWVRALNTGELFF

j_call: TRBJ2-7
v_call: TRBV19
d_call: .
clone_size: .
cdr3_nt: TGTGCCAGTAGTAATCCCGACACTCTAGAGCAGTACTTC
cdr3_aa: CASSNPDTLEQYF

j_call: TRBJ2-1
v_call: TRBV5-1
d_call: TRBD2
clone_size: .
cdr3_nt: TGCGCCAGCAGCTTGGAACTAGCGGATCACAATGAGCAGTTCTTC
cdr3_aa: CASSLELADHNEQFF

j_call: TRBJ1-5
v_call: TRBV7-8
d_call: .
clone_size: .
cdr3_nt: TGTGCCAGCAGCTTCTCTGGTGGGAGCAATCAGCCCCAGCATTTT
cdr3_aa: CASSFSGGSNQPQHF

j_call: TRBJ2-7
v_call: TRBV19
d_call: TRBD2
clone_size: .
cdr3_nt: TGTGCCAGTAGTTCCCTAGCGGGAGCGGGTTCCGAGCAGTATTTC
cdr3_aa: CASSSLAGAGSEQYF

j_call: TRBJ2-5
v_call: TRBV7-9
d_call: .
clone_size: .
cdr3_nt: TGTGCCAGCAGCTTAGCGGCCGTCAGTGGGGAGACCCAGTACTTC
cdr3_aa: CASSLAAVSGETQYF

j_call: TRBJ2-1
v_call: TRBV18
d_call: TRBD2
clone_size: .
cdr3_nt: TGTGCCAGCTCACCACGGTCTGACCGCGGGGGTTACAATGAGCAGTTCTTC
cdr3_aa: CASSPRSDRGGYNEQFF

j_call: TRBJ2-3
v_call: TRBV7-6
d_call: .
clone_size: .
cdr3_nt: TGTGCCAGCAGCTTAATGAGCTTTGATACGCAGTATTTT
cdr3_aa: CASSLMSFDTQYF

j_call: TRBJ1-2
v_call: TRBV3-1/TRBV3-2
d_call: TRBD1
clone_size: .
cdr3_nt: TGTGCCAGCAGCCAAGAGAGGGGGCGGGGAGATGGCTACACCTTC
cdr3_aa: CASSQERGRGDGYTF

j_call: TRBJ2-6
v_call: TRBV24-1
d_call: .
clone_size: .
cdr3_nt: TGTGCCACCAGTGATTTCAGCTCTGGGGCCAACGTCCTGACTTTC
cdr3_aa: CATSDFSSGANVLTF

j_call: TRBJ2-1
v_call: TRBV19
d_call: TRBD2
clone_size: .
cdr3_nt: TGTGCCAGTAGTATCGCGGGGGACTCCTACAATGAGCAGTTCTTC
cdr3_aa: CASSIAGDSYNEQFF

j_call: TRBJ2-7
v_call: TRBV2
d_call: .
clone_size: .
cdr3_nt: TGTGCCAGCAGTTCAATATACGAGCAGTACTTC
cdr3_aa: CASSSIYEQYF

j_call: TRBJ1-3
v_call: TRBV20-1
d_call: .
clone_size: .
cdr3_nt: TGCAGTGCTAGTGAAGGGTTATCTGGAAACACCATATATTTT
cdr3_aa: CSASEGLSGNTIYF

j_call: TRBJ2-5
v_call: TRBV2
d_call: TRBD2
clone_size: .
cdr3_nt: TGTGCCAGCAGTGACCGTAGGACTAGCGGGGGGGCAGAGACCCAGTACTTC
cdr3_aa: CASSDRRTSGGAETQYF

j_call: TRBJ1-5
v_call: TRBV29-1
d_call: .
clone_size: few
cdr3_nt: TGCAGCGTTGGGAACGGCCATAGCAATCAGCCCCAGCATTTT
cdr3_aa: CSVGNGHSNQPQHF

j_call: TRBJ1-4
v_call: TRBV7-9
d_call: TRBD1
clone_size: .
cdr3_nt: TGTGCCAGCAGCCCTGAAGGCGGGCAGGGGGTGTTTTTT
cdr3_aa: CASSPEGGQGVFF

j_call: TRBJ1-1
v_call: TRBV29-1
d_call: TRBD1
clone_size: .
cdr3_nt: TGCAGCGTTGAAGCCCCAGGGGGGGATGCTTTCTTT
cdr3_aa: CSVEAPGGDAFF

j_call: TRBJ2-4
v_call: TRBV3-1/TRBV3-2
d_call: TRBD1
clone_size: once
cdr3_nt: TGTGCCAGCAGCCTGACAGGGGCAGTGGCCAAAAACATTCAGTACTTC
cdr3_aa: CASSLTGAVAKNIQYF

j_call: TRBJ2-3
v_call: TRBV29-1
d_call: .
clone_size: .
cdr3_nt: TGCAGCTTTGGCACAGATACGCAGTATTTT
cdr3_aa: CSFGTDTQYF

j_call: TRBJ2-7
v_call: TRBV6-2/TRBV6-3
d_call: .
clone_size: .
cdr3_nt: TGTGCCAGCAGTTACTTGGTGGCGGGGCTCTCCGAGCAGTACTTC
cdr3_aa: CASSYLVAGLSEQYF

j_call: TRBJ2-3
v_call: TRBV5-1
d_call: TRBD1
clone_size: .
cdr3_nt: TGCGCCAGCAGCTCCTGGGGTTACCGGGACAGGGGTTACACAGATACGCAGTATTTT
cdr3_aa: CASSSWGYRDRGYTDTQYF

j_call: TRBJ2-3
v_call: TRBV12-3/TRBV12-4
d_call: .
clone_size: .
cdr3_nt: TGTGCCAGCCGGGCTCGGGGTACGAATACGCAGTATTTT
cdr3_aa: CASRARGTNTQYF

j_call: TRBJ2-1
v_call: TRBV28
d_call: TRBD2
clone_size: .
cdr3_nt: TGTGCCAGTAAAGGGACTAGCGGCCACAATGAGCAGTTCTTC
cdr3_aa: CASKGTSGHNEQFF

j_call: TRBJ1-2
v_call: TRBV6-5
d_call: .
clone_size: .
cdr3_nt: TGTGCCAGCAGTTACTCCAGGACAGAGGCCGACGGCTACACCTTC
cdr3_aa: CASSYSRTEADGYTF

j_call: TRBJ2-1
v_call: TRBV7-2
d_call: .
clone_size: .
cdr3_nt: TGTGCCAGCAGCTTAGCCGGGACTGTCAATGAGCAGTTCTTC
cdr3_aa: CASSLAGTVNEQFF

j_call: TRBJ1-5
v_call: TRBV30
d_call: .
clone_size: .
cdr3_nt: TGTGCCTGGAGTGTACAGGGAGGCAGTCAGCCCCAGCATTTT
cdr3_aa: CAWSVQGGSQPQHF

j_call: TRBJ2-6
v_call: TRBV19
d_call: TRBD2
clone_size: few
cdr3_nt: TGTGCCAGTAGTAAACCGGGAGGGATCTCTGGGGCCAACGTCCTGACTTTC
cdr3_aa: CASSKPGGISGANVLTF

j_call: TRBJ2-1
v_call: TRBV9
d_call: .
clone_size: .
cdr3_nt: TGTGCCAGCAGCACCCTCAATGAGCAGTTCTTC
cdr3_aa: CASSTLNEQFF